Below, 9 T cell receptor beta chains from the same sample are listed, as sequenced in a study of blood T cell repertoires in COVID-19. The data were produced by immunoSEQ multiplex PCR, yet TCRdb's version contains in-frame clones alone and is incomplete. The sample includes more than 95,000 clones, about 80% of them seen just once. Material for sequencing was peripheral blood. All receptors come from a human donor in a cohort sampled during active COVID-19.

The genes are TRBV5-1 and TRBJ1-6, with D uncertain. CDR3 length: 13 amino acids. CDR1 and CDR2 (germline): SGHRS, YFSETQ. The V end lost 5 bases, the J end lost 6 bases, and 9 bases lay between the germline ends. DNA for the CDR3: TGCGCCAGCAGGGCGGAGGGTAATTCACCCCTCCACTTT. It specifies CASRAEGNSPLHF.

This chain links TRBV27 with TRBJ1-2; D possibly corresponds to TRBD1 (6 bases). This CDR3 has 16 amino acids. The V gene lost 6 bases and the J gene lost 4 bases, with 21 bases spanning the gap. Germline-derived CDR1 and CDR2 are MNHEY and SMNVEV (reference sequence). CDR3 amino acids: CASRNRGGYGGYGYTF. The CDR3 DNA reads as TGTGCCAGCAGGAACAGAGGGGGTTATGGGGGCTATGGCTACACCTTC.

The chain uses TRBV7-8 and TRBJ2-7; 8 nucleotides match TRBD1. V lost 3 bases to trimming and J lost 0 bases; unmatched junction nucleotides: 4. Germline CDR1 and CDR2: SGHVS and FQNEAQ. The CDR3 is made up of 15 amino acids. CDR3 loop: CASSFRDRGSYEQYF. In DNA, the CDR3 is TGTGCCAGCAGCTTCCGTGACAGGGGCTCCTACGAGCAGTACTTC.

The DNA of the CDR3 is TGTGCCAGCAGCGTAGGCGGGGTCTCTGGAAACACCATATATTTT. Amino acids: CASSVGGVSGNTIYF. The rearrangement links TRBV9 to TRBJ1-3; no reliable D call. V gave up 0 bases and J gave up 0 bases, with 7 bases separating them. This CDR3 has 15 amino acids. CDR1 is SGDLS and CDR2 is YYNGEE in the germline V gene. Filled out from reference TRBV9 and TRBJ1-3, the complete variable domain reads DSGVTQTPKHLITATGQRVTLRCSPRSGDLSVYWYQQSLDQGLQFLIQYYNGEERAKGNILERFSAQQFPDLHSELNLSSLELGDSALYFCASSVGGVSGNTIYFGEGSWLTVV.

This rearrangement joins TRBV4-1 to TRBJ2-7, with D possibly being TRBD1 (9 bases). V lost 2 bases and J lost 2, with 22 bases in between. Germline CDR1 and CDR2: MGHRA and YSYEKL. This CDR3 is 18 amino acids long. The CDR3 sequence is CASSQPPGGRTGAYEQYF. The CDR3 DNA reads TGCGCCAGCAGCCAACCCCCGGGGGGGAGGACAGGGGCCTACGAGCAGTACTTC.

This clone was found once. This chain connects TRBV13 to TRBJ1-4, with a tentative D call TRBD1 (6 bases). CDR3 size: 14 residues. With 4 bases removed from V and 8 bases from J, the gap between germline ends came to 14 bases. Germline V gene data show CDR1 as PRHDT and CDR2 as FYEKMQ (reference sequence). CDR3 sequence reads: CASSSIGGEEKLFF. CDR3 in DNA: TGTGCCAGCAGCTCTATTGGGGGCGAGGAAAAACTGTTTTTT.

The rearrangement uses TRBV11-1 and TRBJ2-3; D is unresolved. Deletions cut 1 base from V and 2 bases from J, with 4 bases between. Germline CDR1 reads SGHAT; CDR2 reads FQDESV (reference sequence). The CDR3 length is 13 residues. CDR3 region: CASSLDSTDTQYF. CDR3 DNA sequence: TGTGCCAGCAGCTTAGACTCCACAGATACGCAGTATTTT. Complete variable domain (other parts from reference TRBV11-1 and TRBJ2-3): EAEVAQSPRYKITEKSQAVAFWCDPISGHATLYWYRQILGQGPELLVQFQDESVVDDSQLPKDRFSAERLKGVDSTLKIQPAELGDSAMYLCASSLDSTDTQYFGPGTRLTVL.

This clone was detected ten times or more. This chain connects TRBV2 to TRBJ2-7; the match to TRBD2 covers 11 bases. The CDR3 sequence is 16 residues long. CDR1 and CDR2 (germline): SNHLY, FYNNEI. V lost 5 bases, J lost 0 bases, and 6 bases stayed unmatched. This CDR3 is CASSINSGGGSYEQYF. CDR3 DNA sequence: TGTGCCAGCAGTATCAATAGCGGGGGGGGCTCCTACGAGCAGTACTTC.

The genes are TRBV30 and TRBJ1-2; D unclear. The V gene lost 0 bases and the J gene lost 5 bases, with 7 bases spanning the gap. CDR3 length equals 12 residues. Germline-derived CDR1 and CDR2 are GTSNPN and SVGIG (reference sequence). CDR3 DNA sequence: TGTGCCTGGAGTGTAAGCGATTATGGCTACACCTTC. Its protein is CAWSVSDYGYTF.